A selection of T cell receptor beta chains follows, all from one sample in a study of blood T cell repertoires in COVID-19. Some clones are missing from TCRdb's copy, which holds only in-frame ones; the method was immunoSEQ multiplex PCR. The sample has 65,000 to 85,000 clones, around 90% seen once. Sequencing was done on a sample of peripheral blood. Every receptor here comes from a human donor in a cohort sampled during active COVID-19. Both conserved end residues are part of each CDR3. A D gene is named only where the DNA matches it firmly. The size field is filled for only some rows; it gives once, few, many or a size class.

d_gene: TRBD1
abundance: NA
v_gene: TRBV5-6
j_gene: TRBJ1-2
CDR3aa: CASSLAGQGASGYTF
CDR3nt: TGTGCCAGCAGCTTGGCCGGGCAGGGGGCAAGTGGCTACACCTTC

d_gene: TRBD1
abundance: NA
v_gene: TRBV3-1/TRBV3-2
j_gene: TRBJ1-2
CDR3aa: CASSSLQGADGYTF
CDR3nt: TGTGCCAGCAGCTCCTTGCAGGGGGCCGATGGCTACACCTTC

d_gene: NA
abundance: NA
v_gene: TRBV27
j_gene: TRBJ1-6
CDR3aa: CASKPDSSYNSPLHF
CDR3nt: TGTGCCAGCAAACCCGACAGCTCCTATAATTCACCCCTCCACTTT

d_gene: TRBD1
abundance: NA
v_gene: TRBV2
j_gene: TRBJ2-3
CDR3aa: CASLRDRGLDTQYF
CDR3nt: TGTGCCAGCCTCCGGGACAGGGGGCTAGATACGCAGTATTTT

d_gene: NA
abundance: NA
v_gene: TRBV3-1/TRBV3-2
j_gene: TRBJ1-2
CDR3aa: CASSQYSVSGIYGYTF
CDR3nt: TGTGCCAGCAGCCAATATAGCGTGAGCGGGATCTATGGCTACACCTTC

d_gene: TRBD2
abundance: NA
v_gene: TRBV7-2
j_gene: TRBJ2-1
CDR3aa: CASIARGGSNEQFF
CDR3nt: TGTGCCAGCATCGCGCGGGGGGGGTCCAATGAGCAGTTCTTC

d_gene: NA
abundance: NA
v_gene: TRBV5-1
j_gene: TRBJ2-3
CDR3aa: CASSFNIVPTDTQYF
CDR3nt: TGCGCCAGCAGCTTTAACATCGTTCCCACAGATACGCAGTATTTT

d_gene: TRBD2
abundance: NA
v_gene: TRBV7-2
j_gene: TRBJ2-1
CDR3aa: CASSSPSGGGEQFF
CDR3nt: TGTGCCAGCAGCTCCCCTAGCGGGGGGGGTGAGCAGTTCTTC

d_gene: NA
abundance: few
v_gene: TRBV12-3/TRBV12-4
j_gene: TRBJ2-5
CDR3aa: CASSLGAGLTQYF
CDR3nt: TGTGCCAGCAGTTTAGGGGCGGGGCTGACCCAGTACTTC

d_gene: TRBD2
abundance: once
v_gene: TRBV19
j_gene: TRBJ2-7
CDR3aa: CAAPERGYYEQYF
CDR3nt: TGTGCCGCCCCCGAGCGGGGATACTACGAGCAGTACTTC

d_gene: NA
abundance: NA
v_gene: TRBV3-1/TRBV3-2
j_gene: TRBJ1-1
CDR3aa: CASSQDPYTEAFF
CDR3nt: TGTGCCAGCAGCCAAGATCCCTACACTGAAGCTTTCTTT

d_gene: TRBD1
abundance: NA
v_gene: TRBV5-1
j_gene: TRBJ2-2
CDR3aa: CASNPYGTGYTGELFF
CDR3nt: TGCGCCAGCAACCCCTACGGGACAGGGTACACCGGGGAGCTGTTTTTT

d_gene: NA
abundance: NA
v_gene: TRBV5-1
j_gene: TRBJ1-2
CDR3aa: CASSPLTSSTYTF
CDR3nt: TGCGCCAGCAGCCCCTTGACATCATCAACCTACACCTTC

d_gene: NA
abundance: NA
v_gene: TRBV5-1
j_gene: TRBJ2-3
CDR3aa: CASSLVGGRTQYF
CDR3nt: TGCGCCAGCAGCTTGGTCGGGGGTCGTACGCAGTATTTT

d_gene: NA
abundance: NA
v_gene: TRBV18
j_gene: TRBJ2-5
CDR3aa: CASSPEDQETQYF
CDR3nt: TGTGCCAGCTCACCAGAGGACCAAGAGACCCAGTACTTC

d_gene: TRBD2
abundance: NA
v_gene: TRBV5-4
j_gene: TRBJ2-7
CDR3aa: CASSVTSGANYEQYF
CDR3nt: TGTGCCAGCAGCGTAACTAGCGGGGCCAACTACGAGCAGTACTTC

d_gene: TRBD1
abundance: once
v_gene: TRBV6-5
j_gene: TRBJ1-2
CDR3aa: CASYRGGIYGYTF
CDR3nt: TGTGCCAGCTACAGGGGGGGGATCTATGGCTACACCTTC

d_gene: NA
abundance: NA
v_gene: TRBV12-5
j_gene: TRBJ2-3
CDR3aa: CASGLVLRTDTQYF
CDR3nt: TGTGCTAGTGGTTTGGTACTTCGCACAGATACGCAGTATTTT

d_gene: NA
abundance: NA
v_gene: TRBV5-1
j_gene: TRBJ2-2
CDR3aa: CASSLLVNTGELFF
CDR3nt: TGCGCCAGCAGCTTACTAGTGAACACCGGGGAGCTGTTTTTT

d_gene: TRBD1
abundance: NA
v_gene: TRBV19
j_gene: TRBJ2-1
CDR3aa: CASRGQGVGEQFF
CDR3nt: TGTGCCAGTAGGGGACAGGGAGTAGGTGAGCAGTTCTTC

d_gene: TRBD1
abundance: NA
v_gene: TRBV6-6
j_gene: TRBJ1-1
CDR3aa: CASSLWTGEEDRNTEAFF
CDR3nt: TGTGCCAGCAGTCTTTGGACAGGGGAAGAAGATAGGAACACTGAAGCTTTCTTT

d_gene: TRBD1
abundance: NA
v_gene: TRBV28
j_gene: TRBJ2-5
CDR3aa: CASSSPTGGETQYF
CDR3nt: TGTGCCAGCAGTTCTCCGACAGGGGGGGAGACCCAGTACTTC

d_gene: NA
abundance: NA
v_gene: TRBV5-1
j_gene: TRBJ1-1
CDR3aa: CASSLTSTMTEAFF
CDR3nt: TGCGCCAGCAGCTTGACCAGTACGATGACTGAAGCTTTCTTT

d_gene: TRBD1
abundance: NA
v_gene: TRBV5-8
j_gene: TRBJ2-3
CDR3aa: CASSYGQGGGDTQYF
CDR3nt: TGTGCCAGCAGCTACGGACAGGGTGGAGGAGATACGCAGTATTTT

d_gene: NA
abundance: NA
v_gene: TRBV4-1
j_gene: TRBJ1-4
CDR3aa: CASSQEREGKLFF
CDR3nt: TGCGCCAGCAGCCAAGAAAGGGAGGGAAAACTGTTTTTT

d_gene: NA
abundance: NA
v_gene: TRBV4-1
j_gene: TRBJ1-4
CDR3aa: CASSQEGAGEKLFF
CDR3nt: TGCGCCAGCAGCCAAGAGGGGGCCGGGGAAAAACTGTTTTTT

d_gene: TRBD2
abundance: NA
v_gene: TRBV5-1
j_gene: TRBJ2-1
CDR3aa: CASKLAGGRDEQFF
CDR3nt: TGCGCCAGCAAATTGGCGGGGGGGCGCGATGAGCAGTTCTTC

d_gene: TRBD1
abundance: once
v_gene: TRBV5-4
j_gene: TRBJ2-1
CDR3aa: CASSSPPPGGTSYNEQFF
CDR3nt: TGTGCCAGCAGCTCTCCACCCCCAGGGGGTACCTCCTACAATGAGCAGTTCTTC

d_gene: TRBD2
abundance: NA
v_gene: TRBV10-3
j_gene: TRBJ2-3
CDR3aa: CAIRPGLAGGVTDTQYF
CDR3nt: TGTGCCATCAGGCCAGGACTAGCGGGGGGTGTCACAGATACGCAGTATTTT

d_gene: NA
abundance: NA
v_gene: TRBV5-1
j_gene: TRBJ2-5
CDR3aa: CASSLAPLGARETQYF
CDR3nt: TGCGCCAGCAGCTTGGCCCCCCTAGGGGCCCGGGAGACCCAGTACTTC

d_gene: NA
abundance: NA
v_gene: TRBV6-5
j_gene: TRBJ1-1
CDR3aa: CATLSVRSEAFF
CDR3nt: TGTGCCACCCTATCCGTTCGGTCGGAAGCTTTCTTT

d_gene: NA
abundance: NA
v_gene: TRBV7-6
j_gene: TRBJ1-1
CDR3aa: CASSGDLNTEAFF
CDR3nt: TGTGCCAGCAGTGGAGATCTGAACACTGAAGCTTTCTTT

d_gene: NA
abundance: NA
v_gene: TRBV29-1
j_gene: TRBJ1-1
CDR3aa: CSVVSGNTEAFF
CDR3nt: TGCAGCGTTGTTTCAGGGAACACTGAAGCTTTCTTT

d_gene: TRBD2
abundance: NA
v_gene: TRBV6-5
j_gene: TRBJ2-2
CDR3aa: CASRGGVNTGELFF
CDR3nt: TGTGCCAGCCGCGGGGGTGTGAACACCGGGGAGCTGTTTTTT

d_gene: TRBD1
abundance: NA
v_gene: TRBV2
j_gene: TRBJ1-3
CDR3aa: CASSPDRGSGNTIYF
CDR3nt: TGTGCCAGCAGCCCGGACAGGGGCTCTGGAAACACCATATATTTT

d_gene: TRBD2
abundance: NA
v_gene: TRBV30
j_gene: TRBJ2-7
CDR3aa: CAWSTTGTSGVKQYF
CDR3nt: TGTGCCTGGAGTACAACCGGGACTAGCGGGGTGAAGCAGTACTTC

d_gene: NA
abundance: once
v_gene: TRBV19
j_gene: TRBJ2-7
CDR3aa: CASSITGAWGEQYF
CDR3nt: TGTGCCAGTAGTATTACGGGAGCGTGGGGAGAGCAGTACTTC

d_gene: NA
abundance: once
v_gene: TRBV7-8
j_gene: TRBJ1-5
CDR3aa: CASSLGVQGHQPQHF
CDR3nt: TGTGCCAGCAGCTTAGGGGTGCAGGGTCATCAGCCCCAGCATTTT

d_gene: NA
abundance: NA
v_gene: TRBV19
j_gene: TRBJ1-1
CDR3aa: CASSRGTRGTEAFF
CDR3nt: TGTGCCAGTAGTCGGGGGACTCGGGGGACTGAAGCTTTCTTT

d_gene: NA
abundance: NA
v_gene: TRBV19
j_gene: TRBJ2-1
CDR3aa: CASSITFTSIVGVNEQFF
CDR3nt: TGTGCCAGTAGTATAACCTTTACTAGCATCGTTGGGGTCAATGAGCAGTTCTTC

d_gene: NA
abundance: NA
v_gene: TRBV29-1
j_gene: TRBJ1-1
CDR3aa: CSVAGGAPEAFF
CDR3nt: TGCAGCGTGGCGGGGGGGGCCCCTGAAGCTTTCTTT

d_gene: NA
abundance: once
v_gene: TRBV9
j_gene: TRBJ1-2
CDR3aa: CASSDGGQTNYGYTF
CDR3nt: TGTGCCAGCAGCGATGGAGGACAGACTAACTATGGCTACACCTTC

d_gene: NA
abundance: NA
v_gene: TRBV27
j_gene: TRBJ2-5
CDR3aa: CASSRGSDQETQYF
CDR3nt: TGTGCCAGCAGCCGAGGGAGTGACCAAGAGACCCAGTACTTC

d_gene: NA
abundance: few
v_gene: TRBV5-4
j_gene: TRBJ2-7
CDR3aa: CASSAGRYEQYF
CDR3nt: TGTGCCAGCAGCGCGGGGCGCTACGAGCAGTACTTC

d_gene: NA
abundance: NA
v_gene: TRBV4-3
j_gene: TRBJ2-7
CDR3aa: CASSQGVGTAYEQYF
CDR3nt: TGCGCCAGCAGCCAAGGGGTGGGGACTGCCTACGAGCAGTACTTC

d_gene: TRBD2
abundance: NA
v_gene: TRBV18
j_gene: TRBJ2-5
CDR3aa: CASFLAEGETQYF
CDR3nt: TGTGCCAGTTTCCTAGCGGAGGGGGAGACCCAGTACTTC

d_gene: NA
abundance: NA
v_gene: TRBV9
j_gene: TRBJ2-1
CDR3aa: CASSVVDYEQFF
CDR3nt: TGTGCCAGCAGCGTAGTGGACTATGAGCAGTTCTTC

d_gene: NA
abundance: NA
v_gene: TRBV18
j_gene: TRBJ1-1
CDR3aa: CASSPGIRAGDTEAFF
CDR3nt: TGTGCCAGCTCACCGGGAATTCGCGCAGGGGACACTGAAGCTTTCTTT

d_gene: NA
abundance: NA
v_gene: TRBV6-2/TRBV6-3
j_gene: TRBJ2-7
CDR3aa: CASSSGYGQFSYEQYF
CDR3nt: TGTGCCAGCAGTTCAGGGTATGGACAGTTTTCCTACGAGCAGTACTTC

d_gene: TRBD1
abundance: once
v_gene: TRBV3-1/TRBV3-2
j_gene: TRBJ1-1
CDR3aa: CASSQGEGGLGEAFF
CDR3nt: TGTGCCAGCAGTCAAGGGGAAGGGGGCTTAGGTGAAGCTTTCTTT

d_gene: NA
abundance: NA
v_gene: TRBV30
j_gene: TRBJ1-2
CDR3aa: CAWTEYDYGYTF
CDR3nt: TGTGCCTGGACTGAGTACGACTATGGCTACACCTTC

d_gene: NA
abundance: NA
v_gene: TRBV20-1
j_gene: TRBJ1-1
CDR3aa: CSALWNTEAFF
CDR3nt: TGCAGTGCTCTGTGGAACACTGAAGCTTTCTTT

d_gene: TRBD2
abundance: NA
v_gene: TRBV5-6
j_gene: TRBJ2-5
CDR3aa: CASSGRLAGPQETQYF
CDR3nt: TGTGCCAGCAGCGGGCGGCTAGCGGGACCTCAAGAGACCCAGTACTTC

d_gene: NA
abundance: once
v_gene: TRBV6-5
j_gene: TRBJ1-4
CDR3aa: CASLRGLNEKLFF
CDR3nt: TGTGCCAGCCTCAGGGGCCTTAATGAAAAACTGTTTTTT

d_gene: NA
abundance: NA
v_gene: TRBV6-6
j_gene: TRBJ2-5
CDR3aa: CASRRRETQYF
CDR3nt: TGTGCCAGCAGGCGGAGGGAGACCCAGTACTTC